The 16 T cell receptor beta chains in this list originate from one sample, sequenced in a study of OX40 agonist ivuxolimab in advanced cancers. Generated by immunoSEQ multiplex PCR, the TCRdb table keeps only in-frame clones and is missing some. The table has 60,000 to 70,000 clones, 86% seen once; the top ten hold 0.55%. Sequencing used CD4+ or CD8+ T cells sorted from blood, obtained in a trial of the OX40 agonist ivuxolimab. These TCRs come from an adult with an advanced solid tumor such as melanoma, head and neck, liver or kidney cancer.

This clone was recorded only once. The chain carries TRBV7-2 and TRBJ2-2; D call uncertain. From germline, CDR1 is SGHTA and CDR2 FQGNSA. CDR3 length equals 14 residues. V dropped 2 bases and J dropped 4 bases, with 8 bases sitting between them. CDR3 sequence (DNA): TGTGCCAGCAGCTTAACGCAAAGCACCGGGGAGCTGTTTTTT. As protein: CASSLTQSTGELFF.

On this clone: One junction end does not reproduce the germline sequence, and a read error may be involved. This chain connects TRBV30 to TRBJ2-7, with D possibly being TRBD2 (5 bases). Germline loops: CDR1 GTSNPN, CDR2 SVGIG (reference sequence). This CDR3 spans 11 amino acids. The CDR3 bases are TGTGCCTGGAGTTCCGCATTCGTAAGGGAGTTC. Translating gives CAWSSAFVREF.

V is TRBV29-1 and J is TRBJ1-2, with D perhaps matching TRBD1 (6 bases). CDR1 SQVTM and CDR2 ANQGSEA come from the germline V gene. Trimming removed 7 bases from V and 8 bases from J, with 14 bases in between. This CDR3 region has 11 residues. Here the CDR3 reads CSAAGGWGYTF. In DNA form, the CDR3 reads TGCAGCGCGGCCGGGGGCTGGGGCTACACCTTC.

The chain employs TRBV9 and TRBJ2-3, with no clear D. This CDR3 spans 15 amino acids. The germline gives CDR1 SGDLS, CDR2 YYNGEE. Trimming shortened V by 0 bases and J by 6 bases, and 14 bases separated the two germline ends. In DNA form, the CDR3 reads TGTGCCAGCAGCGTAGGTACCCCGGGTAGGGATACGCAGTATTTT. This encodes CASSVGTPGRDTQYF.

This chain links TRBV2 with TRBJ2-7, with no clear D. Trimming removed 7 bases at V and 6 bases at J, with 10 bases between. The germline V gene has CDR1 SNHLY and CDR2 FYNNEI. The CDR3 has 11 residues. The CDR3 sequence: CASTVEAEQYF. CDR3 DNA: TGTGCCAGCACGGTTGAGGCCGAGCAGTACTTC.

V is TRBV10-1 and J is TRBJ2-5, with D perhaps TRBD1 (6 bases). The CDR3 totals 11 residues. The V gene's germline CDR1 is WNHNN and CDR2 SYGVQD (reference sequence). Between the trimmed V and J ends, which lost 8 bases and 10 bases, there was a span of 14 bases. CDR3 bases: TGCGCCAGCTCGAAACAGGGCGGCCAGTACTTC. Translated: CASSKQGGQYF.

The chain uses TRBV30 and TRBJ1-2, with TRBD1 as a possible D gene (6 bases). Per germline, CDR1 GTSNPN and CDR2 SVGIG (reference sequence). Trimming removed 3 bases from V and 5 bases from J, with 16 bases in between. The length of the CDR3 is 14 residues. CDR3 sequence reads: CAWSPRQVLYGYTF. DNA for the CDR3: TGTGCCTGGAGCCCCAGACAGGTTCTTTATGGCTACACCTTC.

As regards this clone: Other DNA sequences in the same sample also yield this CDR3. The rearrangement links TRBV6-5 to TRBJ1-2; D is perhaps TRBD1 (6 bases). Trimming took 6 bases from V and 2 from J, leaving 10 bases between them. Germline CDR1 reads MNHEY; CDR2 reads SVGAGI. This CDR3 contains 13 residues. The CDR3 coding sequence is TGTGCCAGCAGCCCCACAGGGAACTATGGCTACACCTTC. This codes for CASSPTGNYGYTF.

This CDR3 is CASAKGDPSYNEQFF. In DNA, the CDR3 is TGTGCCAGCGCAAAAGGAGACCCCTCCTACAATGAGCAGTTCTTC. The chain combines TRBV7-2 with TRBJ2-1; no clear D gene. CDR1 is SGHTA and CDR2 is FQGNSA in the germline V gene. V shed 8 bases and J shed 0 bases, with 14 bases lying between them. CDR3 size: 15 residues.

CDR3 nucleotides: TGTGCCAGCAGCCAATATAAGGGGGCTGGCGAGCAGTACTTC. Translating gives CASSQYKGAGEQYF. The chain combines TRBV14 with TRBJ2-7; 7 positions agree with TRBD1. V was clipped by 2 bases and J by 6 bases; unmatched bases: 7. This CDR3 is built from 14 residues. In germline, CDR1 is SGHDN, CDR2 FVKESK.

The gene calls are TRBV10-3 and TRBJ1-2; D is unresolved. The CDR3 is 11 residues long. Germline V gene lookup returns CDR1 ENHRY and CDR2 SYGVKD. V was pared by 6 bases and J by 3 bases, with 5 bases between. CDR3 sequence reads: CAIRDDYGYTF. The CDR3 region has the DNA TGTGCCATCAGGGACGACTATGGCTACACCTTC.

This chain connects TRBV7-2 to TRBJ2-5, with D possibly matching TRBD1 (5 bases). The CDR3 spans 16 residues. The germline CDR1 and CDR2 sequences are SGHTA and FQGNSA. Trimming left V 3 bases short and J 3 bases short, with 17 bases between. The CDR3 spells CASSLGIGQGEETQYF. CDR3 in DNA: TGTGCCAGCAGCTTGGGGATAGGGCAAGGGGAAGAGACCCAGTACTTC. The full variable domain, rest sourced from reference TRBV7-2 and TRBJ2-5, is GAGVSQSPSNKVTEKGKDVELRCDPISGHTALYWYRQSLGQGLEFLIYFQGNSAPDKSGLPSDRFSAERTGGSVSTLTIQRTQQEDSAVYLCASSLGIGQGEETQYFGPGTRLLVL.

The gene calls are TRBV19 and TRBJ2-1; 8 bases fit TRBD2. The CDR3 consists of 15 residues. Germline lookup yields CDR1 LNHDA and CDR2 SQIVND (reference sequence). V lost 5 bases to trimming and J lost 2 bases; unmatched junction nucleotides: 5. The chain's CDR3 is CASSRGGVPYNEQFF. The CDR3 DNA reads TGTGCCAGTAGTCGGGGGGGGGTCCCCTACAATGAGCAGTTCTTC.

This clone was counted between two and nine times. This chain joins TRBV28 and TRBJ1-5; 7 bases are a match to TRBD1. Trimming removed 5 bases from V and 2 bases from J; junction bases left unmatched: 15. The CDR3 spans 18 residues. Germline CDR1 and CDR2: MDHEN and SYDVKM. CDR3 residues: CASSIPPWWRGRNQPQHF. Here the CDR3 DNA reads TGTGCCAGCAGTATTCCTCCCTGGTGGAGGGGGCGCAATCAGCCCCAGCATTTT. Full variable domain (remainder filled in from reference TRBV28 and TRBJ1-5): DVKVTQSSRYLVKRTGEKVFLECVQDMDHENMFWYRQDPGLGLRLIYFSYDVKMKEKGDIPEGYSVSREKKERFSLILESASTNQTSMYLCASSIPPWWRGRNQPQHFGDGTRLSIL.

The V gene is TRBV2, the J gene TRBJ1-2; D not certain. V was cut by 4 bases and J by 2 bases, with 14 bases left in between. Germline-derived CDR1 and CDR2 are SNHLY and FYNNEI. The CDR3 spans 15 residues. CDR3 DNA sequence: TGTGCCAGCAGTGTGCAGCCCCAAACAAACTATGGCTACACCTTC. Protein product: CASSVQPQTNYGYTF.

This chain links TRBV7-9 with TRBJ1-4; 9 nucleotides line up with TRBD1. CDR1 and CDR2 from the germline V gene are SEHNR and FQNEAQ (reference sequence). The CDR3 spans 15 residues. V gave up 5 bases and J gave up 8 bases; unmatched junction bases: 9. The CDR3 DNA is TGTGCCAGCAGCCGGGACAGGGCCATCGGGGAAAAACTGTTTTTT. Protein product: CASSRDRAIGEKLFF.